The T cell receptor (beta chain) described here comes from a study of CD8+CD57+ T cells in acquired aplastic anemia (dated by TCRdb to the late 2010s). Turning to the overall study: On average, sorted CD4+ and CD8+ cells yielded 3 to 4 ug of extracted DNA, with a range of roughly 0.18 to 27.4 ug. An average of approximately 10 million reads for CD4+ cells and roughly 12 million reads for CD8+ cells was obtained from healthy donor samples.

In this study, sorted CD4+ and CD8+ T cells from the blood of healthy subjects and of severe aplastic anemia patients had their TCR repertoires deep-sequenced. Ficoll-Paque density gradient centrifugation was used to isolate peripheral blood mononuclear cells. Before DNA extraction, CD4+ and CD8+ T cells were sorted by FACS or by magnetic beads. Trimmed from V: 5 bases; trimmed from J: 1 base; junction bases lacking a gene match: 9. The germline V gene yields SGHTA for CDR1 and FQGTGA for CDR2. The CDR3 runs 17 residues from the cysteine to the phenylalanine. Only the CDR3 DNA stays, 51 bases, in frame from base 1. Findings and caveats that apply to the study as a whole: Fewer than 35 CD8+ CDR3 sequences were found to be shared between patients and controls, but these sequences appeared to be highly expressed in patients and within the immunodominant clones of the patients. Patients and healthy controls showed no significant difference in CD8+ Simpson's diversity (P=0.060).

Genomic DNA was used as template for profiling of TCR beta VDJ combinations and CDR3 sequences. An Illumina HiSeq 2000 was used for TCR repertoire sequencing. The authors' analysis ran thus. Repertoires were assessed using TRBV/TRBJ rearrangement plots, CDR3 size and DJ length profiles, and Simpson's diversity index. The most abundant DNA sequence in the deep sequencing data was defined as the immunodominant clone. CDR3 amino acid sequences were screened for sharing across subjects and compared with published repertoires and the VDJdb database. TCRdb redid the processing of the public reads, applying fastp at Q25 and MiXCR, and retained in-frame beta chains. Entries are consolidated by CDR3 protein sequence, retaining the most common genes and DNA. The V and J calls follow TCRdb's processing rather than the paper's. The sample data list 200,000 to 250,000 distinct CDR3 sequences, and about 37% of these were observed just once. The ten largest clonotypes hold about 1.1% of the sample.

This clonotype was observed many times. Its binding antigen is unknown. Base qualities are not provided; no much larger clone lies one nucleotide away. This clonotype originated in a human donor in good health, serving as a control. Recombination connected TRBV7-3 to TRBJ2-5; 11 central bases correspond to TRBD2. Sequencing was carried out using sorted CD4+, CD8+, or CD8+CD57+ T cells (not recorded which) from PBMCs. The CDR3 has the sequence CASSQWGLAVSQETQYF. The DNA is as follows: TGTGCCAGCAGCCAATGGGGACTAGCGGTATCCCAAGAGACCCAGTACTTC.